The T cell receptor beta chain described here comes from a study of shared clonotypes between healthy human individuals. Study conclusions and caveats: Rarefaction revealed incomplete sorted-subset sequencing despite large depth.

Data came from immunoSEQ multiplex PCR; TCRdb stores just in-frame clones and leaves some out. The data show roughly 2,300,000 clones, 85% to 95% seen once. The trim removed 3 bases at V and 0 bases at J, leaving 3 bases unmatched. The V gene's germline CDR1 is SGDLS and CDR2 YYNGEE. CDR3 length equals 17 residues. With respect to this clone: Its antigen is not known.

The receptor was isolated from a man aged 18-30 years in good health. Some clones in this sample may be carry-over from other donors' samples. Specimen: naive CD4+ T cells from PBMCs. Subset meaning: CD45RA+ positively selected. The chain is built from TRBV9 and TRBJ2-1; TRBD2 agrees at 13 bases. Here the CDR3 DNA reads TGTGCCAGCAGCGAGTGGACTAGCGGGAGCTCCTACAATGAGCAGTTCTTC. It translates to CASSEWTSGSSYNEQFF.